These 30 T cell receptor beta chains originate from one sample sequenced in a study of T cells expressing NK-cell markers. Each CDR3 protein gets one entry in TCRdb, which reprocessed the 5' RACE reads and gives no DNA. The table for this sample gives 120,000 to 150,000 distinct CDR3 sequences. What was sequenced was blood T cells: a sorted CD56 or NKG2C T cell subset, CD4+ or CD8+ T cells, or bulk PBMC T cells (not recorded which). These receptors were obtained from a man younger than 30 in good health.

The chain couples TRBV6-5 to TRBJ1-1. This CDR3 contains 13 residues. Germline CDR1 is MNHEY and CDR2 is SVGAGI. CDR3 amino acids: CASSYFGPDEAFF.

The chain combines TRBV5-6 with TRBJ2-1; TCRdb reports TRBD1, a call that lacks DNA to check it against. This CDR3 comprises 14 residues. Germline CDR1 and CDR2: SGHDT and YYEEEE. CDR3: CASSLGTGGVGQFF.

The V call is TRBV29-1, the J call TRBJ2-3; TCRdb's D call, TRBD1, is unchecked because there is no DNA. The CDR3 covers 13 residues. The germline V gene has CDR1 SQVTM and CDR2 ANQGSEA. Here the CDR3 reads CSVEQGRTDTQYF.

V gene TRBV20-1 combines with J gene TRBJ2-7; no DNA is available, so the TRBD2 call from TCRdb remains unchecked. The CDR3 covers 14 residues. CDR1 and CDR2 from the germline V gene are DFQATT and SNEGSKA (reference sequence). CDR3 amino acids: CSARGRAGVYEQYF.

J is TRBJ2-1 and V is TRBV29-1; the D gene TCRdb calls, TRBD2, cannot be checked with no DNA. From germline, CDR1 is SQVTM and CDR2 ANQGSEA. CDR3 size: 13 residues. This CDR3 reads CSVLSGVNNEQFF.

The gene calls are TRBV4-3 and TRBJ2-3; the TRBD1 assignment by TCRdb is unverifiable without DNA. CDR3 length: 15 amino acids. Germline CDR1 LGHNA, CDR2 YSLEER. CDR3 protein: CASSQDRAGTDTQYF.

The CDR3 is CASSYSSDRGSYEQYF. This sequence joins TRBV6-5 and TRBJ2-7. This CDR3 is built from 16 residues. Looked up from germline, CDR1 is MNHEY and CDR2 is SVGAGI.

CDR3 region: CAWSGLAGVNEQFF. This chain links TRBV30 with TRBJ2-1; TCRdb designates TRBD2, a call that cannot be tested without DNA. This CDR3 has 14 residues. Germline CDR1 reads GTSNPN; CDR2 reads SVGIG (reference sequence).

V gene TRBV27 combines with J gene TRBJ2-1; TCRdb calls TRBD2, which cannot be checked without DNA. The CDR3 spans 13 residues. Germline V gene sequence: CDR1 MNHEY, CDR2 SMNVEV (reference sequence). CDR3 loop: CASGRATGNEQFF.

This chain links TRBV6-5 with TRBJ1-4; TCRdb lists TRBD1, though no DNA is available to test this call. Germline assignment: CDR1 MNHEY and CDR2 SVGAGI. The CDR3 length is 17 residues. The CDR3 sequence is CASSYEPRTGQDEKLFF.

V gene TRBV21-1 combines with J gene TRBJ2-2; TCRdb's D call of TRBD2 is untestable without DNA. TRBV21-1 constitutes a pseudogene. The CDR3 has 15 residues. The CDR3 loop reads CASSKTSGTTGELFF.

V gene TRBV7-2 combines with J gene TRBJ2-5; TCRdb calls TRBD2, which cannot be checked without DNA. Germline V CDR1 and CDR2: SGHTA, FQGNSA. The CDR3 covers 16 residues. This CDR3 is CASSDYWREGEETQYF.

The V call is TRBV5-1, the J call TRBJ2-5; TCRdb's D call, TRBD1, is unchecked because there is no DNA. Germline lookup yields CDR1 SGHRS and CDR2 YFSETQ. There are 15 residues in the CDR3. The CDR3 sequence: CASSRPYRHQETQYF.

The V gene is TRBV4-2, the J gene TRBJ1-1; TCRdb picks TRBD1, but there is no DNA to check that call. Germline CDR1 LGHNA, CDR2 YNFKEQ. The CDR3 contains 13 residues. CDR3 loop: CASSPGQALEAFF.

Here the CDR3 reads CASSQVGQGTMNTEAFF. The rearrangement joins TRBV4-2 to TRBJ1-1. CDR3 size: 17 residues. The germline gives CDR1 LGHNA, CDR2 YNFKEQ.

The genes are TRBV4-2 and TRBJ2-3; the TRBD1 assignment by TCRdb is unverifiable without DNA. The CDR3 is 15 residues long. Germline lookup yields CDR1 LGHNA and CDR2 YNFKEQ. The chain's CDR3 is CASSQAGQGPDTQYF.

The rearrangement uses TRBV14 and TRBJ2-3; no DNA is available, so the TRBD2 call from TCRdb remains unchecked. This CDR3 region has 15 residues. Germline assignment: CDR1 SGHDN and CDR2 FVKESK. The CDR3 loop is CASRQLAPDDDTQYF.

The gene calls are TRBV27 and TRBJ2-7; TCRdb reports TRBD1, a call that lacks DNA to check it against. The CDR3 has 14 residues. Germline CDR1 and CDR2: MNHEY and SMNVEV (reference sequence). CDR3 amino acids: CATKDRGVLYEQYF.

The chain joins TRBV28 to TRBJ2-5; TCRdb proposes TRBD1, but this gene call is untestable without DNA. The CDR3 is 16 residues long. Germline assignment: CDR1 MDHEN and CDR2 SYDVKM. Here the CDR3 reads CASSHHRDREQETQYF.

The rearrangement links TRBV12-3 or TRBV12-4 to TRBJ2-2; the D gene TCRdb calls, TRBD2, cannot be checked with no DNA. This CDR3 is built from 16 residues. CDR3: CASSPSGAVTTGELFF.

This chain uses TRBV30 with TRBJ1-1. The germline V gene encodes CDR1 GTSNPN and CDR2 SVGIG (reference sequence). The CDR3 sequence is 11 residues long. The chain's CDR3 is CAWGDGVAAFF. The variable domain in full, with the rest retrieved from reference TRBV30 and TRBJ1-1, is SQTIHQWPATLVQPVGSPLSLECTVEGTSNPNLYWYRQAAGRGLQLLFYSVGIGQISSEVPQNLSASRPQDRQFILSSKKLLLSDSGFYLCAWGDGVAAFFGQGTRLTVV.

The V call is TRBV14, the J call TRBJ2-3. The germline CDR1 and CDR2 sequences are SGHDN and FVKESK. This CDR3 has 15 residues. The chain's CDR3 is CASSQGARGTDTQYF.

The chain recombines TRBV11-2 with TRBJ2-7; absent DNA, TCRdb's TRBD2 call cannot be checked. Germline-derived CDR1 and CDR2 are SGHAT and FQNNGV. The CDR3 is 14 residues long. The CDR3 region is CASRPSGLSYEQYF.

The V gene is TRBV2, the J gene TRBJ2-3. Germline assignment: CDR1 SNHLY and CDR2 FYNNEI. This CDR3 has 18 residues. CDR3 sequence: CASSEALFSGGITDTQYF. Full variable domain (outside the CDR3, taken from reference TRBV2 and TRBJ2-3): EPEVTQTPSHQVTQMGQEVILRCVPISNHLYFYWYRQILGQKVEFLVSFYNNEISEKSEIFDDQFSVERPDGSNFTLKIRSTKLEDSAMYFCASSEALFSGGITDTQYFGPGTRLTVL.

This chain uses TRBV30 with TRBJ2-7; TCRdb's D gene call, TRBD1, goes unchecked for lack of DNA. CDR3 length equals 15 residues. Germline CDR1 reads GTSNPN; CDR2 reads SVGIG (reference sequence). The chain's CDR3 is CAWSVRGVKIYEQYF.

The chain is built from TRBV29-1 and TRBJ2-3. Germline CDR1 and CDR2: SQVTM and ANQGSEA. The CDR3 length is 12 residues. Here the CDR3 reads CSVESSPDTQYF.

V gene TRBV2 combines with J gene TRBJ2-1; TCRdb names TRBD2, which stays unverified in the absence of DNA. The germline CDR1 and CDR2 sequences are SNHLY and FYNNEI. The CDR3 loop spans 16 amino acids. This CDR3 is CASSGTTSGKLSEQFF.

The chain uses TRBV20-1 and TRBJ1-1; TCRdb calls TRBD1, which cannot be checked without DNA. Germline V gene lookup returns CDR1 DFQATT and CDR2 SNEGSKA (reference sequence). The CDR3 is 13 residues long. CDR3 region: CVPGTGGFAEAFF.

This chain connects TRBV7-2 to TRBJ2-1; TCRdb calls TRBD2, which cannot be checked without DNA. Germline V gives CDR1 SGHTA, CDR2 FQGNSA. This CDR3 region has 16 residues. Here the CDR3 reads CASSSSGLAGGNEQFF.

The chain is built from TRBV6-2 or TRBV6-3 and TRBJ2-1; TCRdb calls TRBD2, which cannot be checked without DNA. Germline V gene data show CDR1 as MNHEY and CDR2 as SVGEGT. This CDR3 has 14 amino acids. CDR3 sequence: CASSYTSRGNEQFF.